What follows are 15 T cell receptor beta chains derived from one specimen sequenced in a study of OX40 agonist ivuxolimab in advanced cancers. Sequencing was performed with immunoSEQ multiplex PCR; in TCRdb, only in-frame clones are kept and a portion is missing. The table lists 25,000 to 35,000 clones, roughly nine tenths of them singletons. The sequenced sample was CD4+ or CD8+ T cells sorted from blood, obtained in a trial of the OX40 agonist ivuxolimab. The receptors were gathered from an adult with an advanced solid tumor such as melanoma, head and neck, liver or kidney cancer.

The CDR3 DNA reads TGTGCCAGCAGTGTACTAGCGGCGAACACCGGGGAGCTGTTTTTT. This codes for CASSVLAANTGELFF. The chain couples TRBV9 to TRBJ2-2; 8 bases map to TRBD2. CDR3 size: 15 residues. The germline gives CDR1 SGDLS, CDR2 YYNGEE. Trimming at V came to 5 bases and at J to 0 bases, leaving 3 bases not matched to a gene.

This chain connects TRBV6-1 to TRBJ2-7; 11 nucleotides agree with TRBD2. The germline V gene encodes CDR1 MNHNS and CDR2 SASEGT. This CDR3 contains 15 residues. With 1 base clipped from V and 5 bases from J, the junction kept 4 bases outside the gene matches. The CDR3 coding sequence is TGTGCCAGCAGTGAAGTAGCGGGAGGGCCAAACGAGCAGTACTTC. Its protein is CASSEVAGGPNEQYF.

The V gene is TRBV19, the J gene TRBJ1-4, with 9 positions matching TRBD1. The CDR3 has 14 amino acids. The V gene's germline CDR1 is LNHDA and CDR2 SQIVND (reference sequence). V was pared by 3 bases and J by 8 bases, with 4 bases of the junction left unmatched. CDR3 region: CASSIGTGSEKLFF. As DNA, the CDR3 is TGTGCCAGTAGTATTGGGACAGGGAGCGAAAAACTGTTTTTT.

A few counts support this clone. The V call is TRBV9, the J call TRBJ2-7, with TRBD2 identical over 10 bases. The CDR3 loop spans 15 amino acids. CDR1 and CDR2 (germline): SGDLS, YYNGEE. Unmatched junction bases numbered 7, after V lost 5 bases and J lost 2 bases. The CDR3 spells CASSRTSGPPYEQYF. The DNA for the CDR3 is TGTGCCAGCAGTCGGACTAGCGGTCCACCCTACGAGCAGTACTTC.

The CDR3 is CASSRGQGTEAFF. CDR3 nucleotides: TGTGCCAGCAGCAGGGGACAGGGCACTGAAGCTTTCTTT. The genes are TRBV5-5 and TRBJ1-1; 9 bases are a match to TRBD1. Germline V lookup: CDR1 SGHKS, CDR2 YYEKEE (reference sequence). V was pared by 4 bases and J by 4 bases, with 2 bases of the junction left unmatched. The CDR3 consists of 13 residues.

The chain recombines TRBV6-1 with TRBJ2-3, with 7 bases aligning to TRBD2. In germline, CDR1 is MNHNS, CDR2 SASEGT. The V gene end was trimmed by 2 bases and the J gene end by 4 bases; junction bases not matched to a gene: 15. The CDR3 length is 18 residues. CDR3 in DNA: TGTGCCAGCAGTGAATACCCGCCGGCGGGAGCTCCGGCAGATACGCAGTATTTT. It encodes CASSEYPPAGAPADTQYF.

For the CDR3, the DNA is TGTGCCTGGAGTGAGGGATGGGGGCCCCAGCATTTT. The encoded protein is CAWSEGWGPQHF. The chain employs TRBV30 and TRBJ1-5; D unresolved. Germline-derived CDR1 and CDR2 are GTSNPN and SVGIG (reference sequence). V dropped 1 base and J dropped 9 bases, with 10 bases sitting between them. The CDR3 runs 12 residues.

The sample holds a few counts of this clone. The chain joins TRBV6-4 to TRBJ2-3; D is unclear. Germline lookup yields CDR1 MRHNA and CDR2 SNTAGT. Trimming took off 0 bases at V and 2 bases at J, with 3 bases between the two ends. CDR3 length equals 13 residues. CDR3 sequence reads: CASSDSDTDTQYF. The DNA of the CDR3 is TGTGCCAGCAGTGACTCGGACACAGATACGCAGTATTTT.

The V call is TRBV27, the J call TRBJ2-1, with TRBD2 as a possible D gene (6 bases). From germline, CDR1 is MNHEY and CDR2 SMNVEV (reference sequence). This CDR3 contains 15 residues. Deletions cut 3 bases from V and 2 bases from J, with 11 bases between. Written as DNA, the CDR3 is TGTGCCAGCAGTTTCGGCGGGATCCCCTACAATGAGCAGTTCTTC. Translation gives CASSFGGIPYNEQFF.

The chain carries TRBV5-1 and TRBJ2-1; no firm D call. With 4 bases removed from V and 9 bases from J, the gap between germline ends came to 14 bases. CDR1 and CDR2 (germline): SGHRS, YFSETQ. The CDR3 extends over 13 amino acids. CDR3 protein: CASSHYWVTEQFF. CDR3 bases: TGCGCCAGCAGCCACTACTGGGTCACTGAGCAGTTCTTC.

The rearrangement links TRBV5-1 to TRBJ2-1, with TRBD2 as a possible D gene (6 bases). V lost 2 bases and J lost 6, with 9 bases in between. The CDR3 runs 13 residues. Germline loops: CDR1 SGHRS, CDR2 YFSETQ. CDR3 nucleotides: TGCGCCAGCAGCTTCGGAGGGGTCAATGAGCAGTTCTTC. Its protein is CASSFGGVNEQFF.

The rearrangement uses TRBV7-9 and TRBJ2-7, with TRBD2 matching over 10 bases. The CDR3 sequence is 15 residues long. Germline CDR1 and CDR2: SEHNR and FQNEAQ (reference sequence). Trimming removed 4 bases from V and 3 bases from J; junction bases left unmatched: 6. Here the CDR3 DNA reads TGTGCCAGCAGCTCGTCGACTAGCGGGTTCTACGAGCAGTACTTC. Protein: CASSSSTSGFYEQYF.

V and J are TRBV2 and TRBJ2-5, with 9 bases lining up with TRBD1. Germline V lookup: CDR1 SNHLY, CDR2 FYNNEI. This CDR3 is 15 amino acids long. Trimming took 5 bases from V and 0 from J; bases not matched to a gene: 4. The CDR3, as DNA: TGTGCCAGCAGTTTGACAGGGGGGAACCAAGAGACCCAGTACTTC. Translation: CASSLTGGNQETQYF.

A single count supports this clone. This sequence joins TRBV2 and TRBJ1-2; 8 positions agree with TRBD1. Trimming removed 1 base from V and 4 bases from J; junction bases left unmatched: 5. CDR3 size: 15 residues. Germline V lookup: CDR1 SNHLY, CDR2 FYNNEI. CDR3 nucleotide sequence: TGTGCCAGCAGTGAAGGGGCAGGGGGCATCTATGGCTACACCTTC. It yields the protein CASSEGAGGIYGYTF.

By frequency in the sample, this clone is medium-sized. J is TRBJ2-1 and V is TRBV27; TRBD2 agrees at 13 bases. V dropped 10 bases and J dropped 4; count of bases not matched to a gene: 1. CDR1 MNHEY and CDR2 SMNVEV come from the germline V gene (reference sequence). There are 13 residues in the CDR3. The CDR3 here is CATGLAGYNEQFF. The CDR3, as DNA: TGTGCCACGGGACTAGCGGGGTACAATGAGCAGTTCTTC.